This T cell receptor (beta chain) was sequenced during a study of OX40 agonist ivuxolimab in advanced cancers. The CDR3 runs to 18 residues. Germline CDR1 MDHEN, CDR2 SYDVKM. After removal of 1 base from V and 5 bases from J, the junction contained 12 bases not matched to a gene. Sequenced by immunoSEQ multiplex PCR; TCRdb stores in-frame clones only, minus some. The table lists more than 70,000 clones, roughly 87% of them singletons. The J gene is TRBJ2-1, the V gene TRBV28, with 9 bases matching TRBD2. The material sequenced was CD4+ or CD8+ T cells sorted from blood, taken in a trial of the OX40 agonist ivuxolimab. This sequence was found in an adult with an advanced solid tumor such as melanoma, head and neck, liver or kidney cancer. CDR3 sequence reads: CASSLSGWGLADNNEQFF. The CDR3 nucleotides are TGTGCCAGCAGTTTATCGGGTTGGGGACTAGCCGATAACAATGAGCAGTTCTTC.